This T cell receptor beta chain was identified in a study of T cell responses to AZD1222 COVID-19 vaccine. Overall study results and limits: Repertoires in all cases were sampled only once the peak T cell response had passed.

V lost 0 bases to trimming and J lost 3 bases, with 5 bases between them. The CDR3 sequence is 12 residues long. Germline-derived CDR1 and CDR2 are SQVTM and ANQGSEA. About this clone itself: Antigen: not known.

Sequenced by immunoSEQ multiplex PCR; TCRdb stores in-frame clones only, minus some. The sample gives around 130,000 clones, approximately 85% of which show up once; just under 9.5% is in the top ten. The TCR sequence derives from an adult in good health. This rearrangement joins TRBV29-1 to TRBJ1-1; D uncertain. This specimen consisted of peripheral blood, obtained on day 0 of AZD1222 vaccination. The CDR3 coding sequence is TGCAGCGTTGAAGATCGGGACACTGAAGCTTTCTTT. This codes for CSVEDRDTEAFF.